The 10 T cell receptor beta chains in this list originate from one sample, sequenced in a study of cytomegalovirus exposure and HLA in healthy donors. Primers included in the PCR were 60 Vbeta and 13 Jbeta primers. This table comes from immunoSEQ multiplex PCR, and its TCRdb copy is limited to in-frame clones, with some not included. This sample yields 170,000 or so clones, of which 77% are seen a single time; 3.7% belongs to the top ten. The specimen sequenced was PBMCs. Receptor source: a woman aged 60-70 years in good health and CMV-seropositive.

The chain employs TRBV5-1 and TRBJ2-5; a possible D gene is TRBD1 (7 bases). CDR1 SGHRS and CDR2 YFSETQ come from the germline V gene. The V end was cut by 2 bases, the J end by 5 bases, with 13 bases between. The CDR3 loop spans 14 amino acids. The CDR3 region has the DNA TGCGCCAGCAGCTTAGGGGGCCGGGAGGAGACCCAGTACTTC. Amino acid sequence: CASSLGGREETQYF.

This clone has more than one count but fewer than ten. The chain combines TRBV7-2 with TRBJ2-7; the match to TRBD2 covers 8 bases. CDR3 length equals 13 residues. Trimming cost V 0 bases and J 5 bases; bases outside gene matches: 0. The germline V gene has CDR1 SGHTA and CDR2 FQGNSA. In nucleotides, the CDR3 is TGTGCCAGCAGCTTAGCGCGGGAGGACGAGCAGTACTTC. It codes for CASSLAREDEQYF.

This chain uses TRBV18 with TRBJ2-1; TRBD2 agrees at 8 bases. CDR3 length: 15 amino acids. Germline CDR1 and CDR2: KGHSH and LQKENI. V lost 3 bases to trimming and J lost 3 bases; unmatched junction nucleotides: 4. CDR3 DNA sequence: TGTGCCAGCTCACCCGGGGCGGGGGGCTACAATGAGCAGTTCTTC. Amino acid sequence: CASSPGAGGYNEQFF.

This clone was counted a single time. The V and J genes are TRBV30 and TRBJ1-1; TRBD1 matches 7 bases. The J segment lost 11 bases and the V segment lost 2 bases, leaving 11 bases of the junction unmatched. The CDR3 has 13 residues. Germline V gene lookup returns CDR1 GTSNPN and CDR2 SVGIG (reference sequence). CDR3 sequence reads: CAWSPPGQMYAFF. The CDR3 DNA follows: TGTGCCTGGAGTCCGCCGGGACAGATGTATGCTTTCTTT. The full variable domain, in which reference TRBV30 and TRBJ1-1 provide the parts outside the CDR3, is SQTIHQWPATLVQPVGSPLSLECTVEGTSNPNLYWYRQAAGRGLQLLFYSVGIGQISSEVPQNLSASRPQDRQFILSSKKLLLSDSGFYLCAWSPPGQMYAFFGQGTRLTVV.

Concerning this clone: Other DNA sequences in this specimen translate into the identical CDR3. The chain carries TRBV2 and TRBJ1-1; 7 bases fit TRBD1. The V gene end was trimmed by 4 bases and the J gene end by 4 bases; junction bases not matched to a gene: 3. The CDR3 contains 13 residues. CDR1 is SNHLY, CDR2 FYNNEI, per germline. CDR3: CASSGQGGTEAFF. CDR3 nucleotides: TGTGCCAGCAGTGGACAGGGCGGCACTGAAGCTTTCTTT.

The chain recombines TRBV27 with TRBJ1-5; TRBD1 aligns across 7 bases. The ends lost 7 bases at V and 7 bases at J; junction bases unmatched: 13. The CDR3 loop spans 15 amino acids. The germline V gene has CDR1 MNHEY and CDR2 SMNVEV (reference sequence). In nucleotides, the CDR3 is TGTGCCAGCACTTCATGGGACAGTTTTATACAGCCCCAGCATTTT. This encodes CASTSWDSFIQPQHF.

The chain recombines TRBV6-5 with TRBJ2-1; 10 bases fit TRBD1. CDR3 size: 15 residues. Trimming cost V 0 bases and J 6 bases; bases outside gene matches: 2. Germline V gene lookup returns CDR1 MNHEY and CDR2 SVGAGI. The chain's CDR3 is CASSYSTGGRNEQFF. The CDR3 DNA reads as TGTGCCAGCAGTTACTCGACAGGGGGCCGCAATGAGCAGTTCTTC.

J is TRBJ2-1 and V is TRBV5-4, with a tentative D call TRBD1 (6 bases). The CDR3 has 15 amino acids. Trimming took off 1 base at V and 1 base at J, with 9 bases between the two ends. The germline V gene has CDR1 SGHNT and CDR2 YYREEE (reference sequence). In nucleotides, the CDR3 is TGTGCCAGCAGCTTGCAGGGGAATTCCTACAATGAGCAGTTCTTC. The encoded protein is CASSLQGNSYNEQFF.

The V gene is TRBV18, the J gene TRBJ1-1; TRBD1 matches at 7 bases. This CDR3 has 16 amino acids. Losses at the gene ends were 3 bases for V and 1 base for J; bases not matched to a gene: 8. Per the germline V gene, CDR1 is KGHSH and CDR2 is LQKENI. The CDR3 DNA sequence: TGTGCCAGCTCACCCACCTCGGGACAGCCGAACACTGAAGCTTTCTTT. Protein product: CASSPTSGQPNTEAFF.

This rearrangement joins TRBV5-4 to TRBJ1-3; TRBD1 might be the D (5 bases). V was clipped by 0 bases and J by 0 bases, with 10 bases between them. The V gene's germline CDR1 is SGHNT and CDR2 YYREEE (reference sequence). The CDR3 runs 16 residues. CDR3 sequence: CASSLEGRASGNTIYF. The CDR3 DNA follows: TGTGCCAGCAGCTTGGAAGGCAGGGCCTCTGGAAACACCATATATTTT.